This TCR beta chain is drawn from a study of blood T cell repertoires in COVID-19. Study details: Material from acute and convalescent COVID-19 was sourced from the United States, Italy and Spain. PBMCs, B-cell-depleted T cells, or T cells provided the cDNA or gDNA that made up the material.

CDR1 is MNHEY, CDR2 SMNVEV, per germline (reference sequence). Trimming shortened V by 5 bases and J by 2 bases, and 9 bases separated the two germline ends. The CDR3 length is 13 residues. As originally analysed: For nucleated cells, counts were estimated from reference gene primer amplification. Sequencing was performed with immunoSEQ multiplex PCR; in TCRdb, only in-frame clones are kept and a portion is missing. V and J calls and clone size are as listed in that table; D and trimming were resolved from the DNA. The sample holds approximately 72,000 clones, 88% seen once. The genes are TRBV27 and TRBJ1-2; D is perhaps TRBD1 (6 bases). This sequence originates from a man aged 50 to 59 with acute or convalescent COVID-19. The source material was peripheral blood. CDR3 residues: CASSRDTNYGYTF. The CDR3 coding sequence is TGTGCCAGCAGTAGGGACACAAACTATGGCTACACCTTC.